The rows below give T cell receptor beta chains drawn from one sample of a study of T cell responses to AZD1222 COVID-19 vaccine. Assay used: immunoSEQ multiplex PCR; TCRdb lists only in-frame clones, some missing. This sample has 95,000 to 100,000 clones, with about nine tenths found just once. The material was peripheral blood, obtained 28 days after the second AZD1222 dose. Every receptor here comes from an adult who received the AZD1222 COVID-19 vaccine. CDR3s include the opening cysteine and the closing phenylalanine or tryptophan. The D gene is left open where the match is weak. Clone size is shown for a subset of rows, as once, few, many or a class of expanded clone.

D,J,V,size,CDR3,DNA
NA,TRBJ2-4,TRBV3-1/TRBV3-2,few,CASSPGLEKNIQYF,TGTGCCAGCAGCCCGGGACTGGAGAAAAACATTCAGTACTTC
TRBD1,TRBJ2-7,TRBV10-2,NA,CASSETGGSYEQYF,TGCGCCAGCAGTGAGACAGGGGGCTCCTACGAGCAGTACTTC
TRBD2,TRBJ2-5,TRBV4-2,NA,CASSQVKTSGGETQYF,TGTGCCAGCAGCCAAGTTAAGACTAGCGGTGGGGAGACCCAGTACTTC
NA,TRBJ1-2,TRBV18,NA,CASSPRQERYGYTF,TGTGCCAGCTCACCAAGACAGGAGCGCTATGGCTACACCTTC
TRBD1,TRBJ1-5,TRBV27,NA,CASSSIGTDNQPQHF,TGTGCCAGCAGTTCCATCGGGACAGACAATCAGCCCCAGCATTTT
NA,TRBJ1-2,TRBV4-1,NA,CASSLRASNYGYTF,TGCGCCAGCAGCTTAAGGGCCAGTAACTATGGCTACACCTTC
TRBD1,TRBJ2-6,TRBV19,NA,CASTTWTGSSGANVLTF,TGTGCCAGTACTACCTGGACAGGGAGTTCTGGGGCCAACGTCCTGACTTTC
NA,TRBJ2-7,TRBV11-2,NA,CASSLYFGYEQYF,TGTGCCAGCAGCCTCTATTTTGGGTACGAGCAGTACTTC
NA,TRBJ1-1,TRBV4-1,NA,CASSPIVGQMNTEAFF,TGCGCCAGCAGCCCGATCGTCGGACAGATGAACACTGAAGCTTTCTTT
TRBD1,TRBJ2-7,TRBV19,NA,CASSIAGTASYEQYF,TGTGCCAGTAGTATAGCTGGGACAGCCTCCTACGAGCAGTACTTC
TRBD2,TRBJ2-7,TRBV28,NA,CASSPPGLAALGGEQYF,TGTGCCAGCAGTCCTCCGGGACTAGCGGCCCTTGGGGGGGAGCAGTACTTC
TRBD2,TRBJ2-3,TRBV4-2,NA,CASSQEGRGETDTQYF,TGTGCCAGCAGCCAAGAGGGGAGGGGCGAGACAGATACGCAGTATTTT
NA,TRBJ2-3,TRBV14,medium-sized,CASSSQGLDTQYF,TGTGCCAGCAGCTCACAGGGTTTGGATACGCAGTATTTT
NA,TRBJ1-5,TRBV23-1,NA,CASSHKNQPQHF,TGCGCCAGCAGTCACAAGAATCAGCCCCAGCATTTT
NA,TRBJ1-1,TRBV5-4,NA,CASSASLLNVNTEAFF,TGTGCCAGCAGCGCTAGTCTTTTAAACGTGAACACTGAAGCTTTCTTT
NA,TRBJ1-1,TRBV3-1/TRBV3-2,NA,CASSPRGMNTEAFF,TGTGCCAGCAGCCCCAGGGGCATGAACACTGAAGCTTTCTTT
TRBD1,TRBJ2-7,TRBV28,once,CASSRSGTGVRYF,TGTGCCAGCAGCCGATCCGGGACAGGGGTTCGGTACTTC
NA,TRBJ1-1,TRBV19,NA,CATNSEMNTEAFF,TGTGCCACCAACTCAGAGATGAACACTGAAGCTTTCTTT
TRBD2,TRBJ2-1,TRBV6-1,NA,CASSDAGVGNEQFF,TGTGCCAGCAGTGATGCGGGAGTGGGGAATGAGCAGTTCTTC
TRBD2,TRBJ2-5,TRBV9,NA,CASSVITGGLGETQYF,TGTGCCAGCAGCGTTATAACGGGAGGCCTTGGAGAGACCCAGTACTTC
NA,TRBJ1-6,TRBV10-1,once,CASTRDGNSPLHF,TGCGCCAGCACCCGGGACGGAAATTCACCCCTCCACTTT
NA,TRBJ2-1,TRBV6-5,once,CASQAASYNEQFF,TGTGCCAGCCAGGCAGCGAGCTACAATGAGCAGTTCTTC
TRBD1,TRBJ1-5,TRBV7-2,once,CASSPLTGSTQPQHF,TGTGCCAGCAGTCCACTGACAGGGTCGACTCAGCCCCAGCATTTT
TRBD2,TRBJ2-1,TRBV11-2,NA,CASSFGTTVYNEQFF,TGTGCCAGCAGCTTCGGGACTACCGTCTACAATGAGCAGTTCTTC
NA,TRBJ2-3,TRBV10-3,once,CAISRLGVGTDTQYF,TGTGCCATCAGTCGACTGGGGGTGGGGACAGATACGCAGTATTTT
NA,TRBJ2-5,TRBV19,NA,CASSVQGQETQYF,TGTGCCAGTAGTGTACAGGGTCAAGAGACCCAGTACTTC
TRBD1,TRBJ1-2,TRBV4-2,NA,CASSPAGGGAHGYTF,TGTGCCAGCAGCCCAGCCGGAGGGGGCGCGCATGGCTACACCTTC
TRBD1,TRBJ1-4,TRBV9,once,CASSAGLGQGVLEKLFF,TGTGCCAGCAGCGCCGGCCTGGGCCAGGGGGTACTTGAAAAACTGTTTTTT
NA,TRBJ1-1,TRBV2,NA,CASSLQGKNTEAFF,TGTGCCAGCAGTTTACAGGGTAAGAACACTGAAGCTTTCTTT
TRBD2,TRBJ2-7,TRBV30,once,CAWSGVLAGVEQYF,TGTGCCTGGAGTGGGGTTTTAGCGGGAGTCGAGCAGTACTTC
NA,TRBJ1-5,TRBV11-3,NA,CASSLVVGTSNQPQHF,TGTGCCAGCAGCTTAGTTGTAGGGACTAGCAATCAGCCCCAGCATTTT
TRBD2,TRBJ2-3,TRBV29-1,NA,CSVERLAGFTDTQYF,TGCAGCGTTGAACGGTTAGCGGGGTTCACAGATACGCAGTATTTT
NA,TRBJ2-7,TRBV6-5,NA,CASSSPGTEKYF,TGCGCCAGCAGTTCACCCGGGACGGAAAAATACTTC
NA,TRBJ1-2,TRBV4-1,NA,CASSPGDTPGRGYTF,TGCGCCAGCAGCCCAGGGGACACTCCGGGACGCGGCTACACCTTC
NA,TRBJ1-2,TRBV28,NA,CASSFGTRGYTF,TGTGCCAGCAGTTTCGGGACAAGAGGCTACACCTTC
NA,TRBJ1-1,TRBV30,NA,CACLEGVTEAFF,TGTGCCTGTTTAGAAGGGGTCACTGAAGCTTTCTTT
NA,TRBJ1-1,TRBV7-2,NA,CASSLVQGNTEAFF,TGTGCCAGCAGCTTAGTACAGGGGAACACTGAAGCTTTCTTT
TRBD1,TRBJ2-2,TRBV19,NA,CASSLGGADTGELFF,TGTGCCAGTAGTCTAGGGGGCGCGGACACCGGGGAGCTGTTTTTT
NA,TRBJ2-2,TRBV18,NA,CASSPLQIGSGGELFF,TGTGCCAGCTCACCTCTCCAGATAGGGTCCGGCGGGGAGCTGTTTTTT
NA,TRBJ2-3,TRBV15,few,CATSETGDRPYF,TGTGCCACCAGCGAGACAGGCGACCGGCCGTATTTT
NA,TRBJ2-6,TRBV15,once,CATSPGGSSGANVLTF,TGTGCCACCAGCCCTGGGGGGAGCTCTGGGGCCAACGTCCTGACTTTC
TRBD2,TRBJ2-1,TRBV9,NA,CASSAPGLAVSYNEQFF,TGTGCCAGCAGCGCCCCGGGACTAGCGGTCTCCTACAATGAGCAGTTCTTC
NA,TRBJ2-1,TRBV5-1,NA,CASSLGGYNEQFF,TGCGCCAGCAGCCTGGGGGGCTACAATGAGCAGTTCTTC
NA,TRBJ1-2,TRBV10-2,few,CASSGQLRGYTF,TGCGCCAGCAGTGGACAGCTGAGGGGCTACACCTTC
TRBD1,TRBJ1-1,TRBV4-1,NA,CASSQGDRGRTEAFF,TGCGCCAGCAGCCAGGGAGACAGGGGGAGGACTGAAGCTTTCTTT
NA,TRBJ2-7,TRBV28,NA,CASSSVRYEQYF,TGTGCCAGCAGTTCGGTTCGCTACGAGCAGTACTTC
NA,TRBJ2-2,TRBV5-1,NA,CASKNPESSWTGELFF,TGCGCCAGCAAAAATCCAGAGAGTAGCTGGACCGGGGAGCTGTTTTTT
NA,TRBJ2-2,TRBV29-1,once,CSADPRGPGELFF,TGCAGCGCAGACCCGCGGGGACCCGGGGAGCTGTTTTTT
NA,TRBJ2-7,TRBV2,NA,CASEIQSYEQYF,TGTGCCAGCGAAATCCAGTCATACGAGCAGTACTTC
NA,TRBJ2-1,TRBV14,NA,CASSRVRAGEQFF,TGTGCCAGCAGCCGGGTTAGGGCAGGTGAGCAGTTCTTC
NA,TRBJ2-3,TRBV5-1,once,CASSLEGTQYF,TGCGCCAGCAGCTTGGAGGGTACGCAGTATTTT
NA,TRBJ1-2,TRBV5-5,NA,CASSKSGGEGNYGYTF,TGTGCCAGCAGCAAGTCCGGGGGCGAGGGTAACTATGGCTACACCTTC
NA,TRBJ2-5,TRBV9,NA,CASSVGTQETQYF,TGTGCCAGCAGCGTAGGGACGCAAGAGACCCAGTACTTC
NA,TRBJ2-2,TRBV29-1,NA,CSVEVKGWGGELFF,TGCAGCGTTGAAGTGAAAGGGTGGGGCGGGGAGCTGTTTTTT
TRBD2,TRBJ2-7,TRBV9,NA,CASSPGTIGYEQYF,TGTGCCAGCAGCCCAGGGACTATCGGATACGAGCAGTACTTC
TRBD1,TRBJ1-2,TRBV19,NA,CASSIDGGDSTYFANYGYTF,TGTGCCAGTAGTATAGACGGAGGGGACAGCACTTATTTCGCTAACTATGGCTACACCTTC
NA,TRBJ1-1,TRBV29-1,once,CSVAGEAGSTEAFF,TGCAGCGTCGCAGGGGAAGCGGGGAGCACTGAAGCTTTCTTT
NA,TRBJ1-3,TRBV19,NA,CASSIQATGSSGNTIYF,TGTGCCAGTAGTATACAGGCGACTGGGAGCTCTGGAAACACCATATATTTT
NA,TRBJ2-5,TRBV29-1,once,CSVEGGDFQETQYF,TGCAGCGTTGAAGGGGGGGATTTCCAAGAGACCCAGTACTTC
NA,TRBJ1-5,TRBV19,NA,CASSSTERQPQHF,TGTGCCAGTAGTTCGACCGAGCGTCAGCCCCAGCATTTT